Listed below are T cell receptor beta chains from one sample, sequenced in a study of control samples from healthy donors and cancer patients. The data were produced by immunoSEQ multiplex PCR, yet TCRdb's version contains in-frame clones alone and is incomplete. The sample yields 150,000 to 200,000 clones, over 85% seen once. Sequencing was carried out using blood. The receptors come from a man aged 25-45 years in good health. The CDR3 runs from the conserved cysteine through the conserved F or W. Each record gives: CDR3 protein, CDR3 DNA, D gene, V gene, CDR3 length, clone size, J gene. A D gene is named only where the DNA matches it firmly. The size of a clone is reported for some rows only, either as once, few or many, or as a class for expanded clones.

CDR3aa: CASSTHTGSDNNAEAFF; CDR3nt: TGTGCCAGCAGCACCCACACAGGTTCGGACAACAACGCTGAAGCTTTCTTT; d_gene: -; v_gene: TRBV9; len: 17; abundance: -; j_gene: TRBJ1-1
CDR3aa: CASRSVIVRGHQETQYF; CDR3nt: TGTGCCAGCAGATCCGTCATAGTACGGGGACACCAAGAGACCCAGTACTTC; d_gene: -; v_gene: TRBV3-1/TRBV3-2; len: 17; abundance: -; j_gene: TRBJ2-5
CDR3aa: CASSLMEGSPLHF; CDR3nt: TGCGCCAGCAGCTTGATGGAGGGATCACCCCTCCACTTT; d_gene: -; v_gene: TRBV5-1; len: 13; abundance: -; j_gene: TRBJ1-6
CDR3aa: CASSLMTRGGSYNEQFF; CDR3nt: TGCGCCAGCAGCCTTATGACGCGGGGGGGCTCCTACAATGAGCAGTTCTTC; d_gene: TRBD2; v_gene: TRBV5-1; len: 17; abundance: -; j_gene: TRBJ2-1
CDR3aa: CAWRTRGYNEQFF; CDR3nt: TGTGCCTGGAGGACCAGGGGCTACAATGAGCAGTTCTTC; d_gene: -; v_gene: TRBV30; len: 13; abundance: -; j_gene: TRBJ2-1
CDR3aa: CASSGWDRVYLDTEAFF; CDR3nt: TGTGCCAGCAGCGGCTGGGACAGGGTGTACTTGGACACTGAAGCTTTCTTT; d_gene: TRBD1; v_gene: TRBV9; len: 17; abundance: -; j_gene: TRBJ1-1
CDR3aa: CASSPGQGGRETQYF; CDR3nt: TGTGCCAGCAGCCCCGGACAGGGGGGCCGAGAGACCCAGTACTTC; d_gene: TRBD1; v_gene: TRBV7-2; len: 15; abundance: -; j_gene: TRBJ2-5
CDR3aa: CASSLGTSGITDTQYF; CDR3nt: TGCGCCAGCAGCTTGGGTACTAGCGGGATCACAGATACGCAGTATTTT; d_gene: TRBD2; v_gene: TRBV5-1; len: 16; abundance: -; j_gene: TRBJ2-3
CDR3aa: CASSPGQRNEQYF; CDR3nt: TGTGCCAGCTCACCGGGACAGAGAAACGAGCAGTACTTC; d_gene: TRBD1; v_gene: TRBV18; len: 13; abundance: -; j_gene: TRBJ2-7
CDR3aa: CAIGSPNQPQHF; CDR3nt: TGTGCCATCGGCAGCCCTAATCAGCCCCAGCATTTT; d_gene: -; v_gene: TRBV10-3; len: 12; abundance: -; j_gene: TRBJ1-5
CDR3aa: CASSPGQGKDTQYF; CDR3nt: TGTGCCAGCAGTCCGGGACAGGGGAAAGATACGCAGTATTTT; d_gene: TRBD1; v_gene: TRBV2; len: 14; abundance: -; j_gene: TRBJ2-3
CDR3aa: CASMTGSCATQHF; CDR3nt: TGCGCCAGCATGACAGGGTCCTGTGCGACCCAGCATTTT; d_gene: TRBD1; v_gene: TRBV10-1; len: 13; abundance: -; j_gene: TRBJ1-5
CDR3aa: CASSSRPGTQSGNTIYF; CDR3nt: TGCGCCAGCAGCTCTAGGCCCGGGACACAGTCTGGAAACACCATATATTTT; d_gene: -; v_gene: TRBV5-1; len: 17; abundance: -; j_gene: TRBJ1-3
CDR3aa: CASSPLAGAYNEQFF; CDR3nt: TGTGCCAGCAGTCCACTAGCGGGGGCTTACAATGAGCAGTTCTTC; d_gene: TRBD2; v_gene: TRBV27; len: 15; abundance: once; j_gene: TRBJ2-1
CDR3aa: CASSLGQSSGLALETQYF; CDR3nt: TGTGCCAGCAGCTTAGGACAGTCTAGTGGACTAGCGTTGGAGACCCAGTACTTC; d_gene: TRBD2; v_gene: TRBV11-2; len: 18; abundance: -; j_gene: TRBJ2-5
CDR3aa: CAWDGSSGNTIYF; CDR3nt: TGTGCCTGGGACGGGAGCTCTGGAAACACCATATATTTT; d_gene: -; v_gene: TRBV30; len: 13; abundance: -; j_gene: TRBJ1-3
CDR3aa: CASSPGNRYQETQYF; CDR3nt: TGTGCCAGCAGCCCCGGGAACAGATACCAAGAGACCCAGTACTTC; d_gene: -; v_gene: TRBV5-4; len: 15; abundance: -; j_gene: TRBJ2-5
CDR3aa: CASGQANTGELFF; CDR3nt: TGTGCCAGCGGACAGGCGAACACCGGGGAGCTGTTTTTT; d_gene: TRBD1; v_gene: TRBV2; len: 13; abundance: -; j_gene: TRBJ2-2
CDR3aa: CSASPTGANVLTF; CDR3nt: TGCAGTGCTAGTCCTACCGGGGCCAACGTCCTGACTTTC; d_gene: -; v_gene: TRBV20-1; len: 13; abundance: -; j_gene: TRBJ2-6
CDR3aa: CASSAPDRANYGYTF; CDR3nt: TGTGCCAGCAGTGCCCCGGACAGGGCCAACTATGGCTACACCTTC; d_gene: TRBD1; v_gene: TRBV28; len: 15; abundance: -; j_gene: TRBJ1-2
CDR3aa: CATSERAGRTDTQYF; CDR3nt: TGTGCCACCAGTGAGAGAGCAGGGCGCACAGATACGCAGTATTTT; d_gene: -; v_gene: TRBV24-1; len: 15; abundance: -; j_gene: TRBJ2-3
CDR3aa: CASSPFDRDPEAFF; CDR3nt: TGTGCCAGCAGCCCGTTCGACAGGGACCCTGAAGCTTTCTTT; d_gene: TRBD1; v_gene: TRBV7-8; len: 14; abundance: -; j_gene: TRBJ1-1
CDR3aa: CASKGQPRENSPLHF; CDR3nt: TGTGCCAGCAAGGGACAGCCGAGGGAGAATTCACCCCTCCACTTT; d_gene: TRBD1; v_gene: TRBV2; len: 15; abundance: -; j_gene: TRBJ1-6
CDR3aa: CASSMMRDYQPQHF; CDR3nt: TGTGCCAGTAGTATGATGAGGGATTATCAGCCCCAGCATTTT; d_gene: -; v_gene: TRBV19; len: 14; abundance: -; j_gene: TRBJ1-5
CDR3aa: CASSQEGGTIGEQYF; CDR3nt: TGTGCCAGCAGCCAAGAAGGGGGGACTATCGGCGAGCAGTACTTC; d_gene: -; v_gene: TRBV4-2; len: 15; abundance: -; j_gene: TRBJ2-7
CDR3aa: CASMGQGGIDTIYF; CDR3nt: TGTGCCAGTATGGGACAGGGCGGTATAGACACCATATATTTT; d_gene: TRBD1; v_gene: TRBV19; len: 14; abundance: -; j_gene: TRBJ1-3
CDR3aa: CSAKTYTEAFF; CDR3nt: TGCAGTGCGAAGACTTACACTGAAGCTTTCTTT; d_gene: -; v_gene: TRBV20-1; len: 11; abundance: -; j_gene: TRBJ1-1
CDR3aa: CASRGGAKNYGYTF; CDR3nt: TGTGCCAGCAGGGGAGGGGCCAAGAACTATGGCTACACCTTC; d_gene: -; v_gene: TRBV7-9; len: 14; abundance: once; j_gene: TRBJ1-2
CDR3aa: CASSLSLGSSGANVLTF; CDR3nt: TGTGCCAGCAGTTTATCACTAGGAAGCTCTGGGGCCAACGTCCTGACTTTC; d_gene: -; v_gene: TRBV28; len: 17; abundance: -; j_gene: TRBJ2-6
CDR3aa: CASYLVKKDEQYF; CDR3nt: TGTGCCAGCTATTTAGTTAAGAAAGACGAGCAGTACTTC; d_gene: -; v_gene: TRBV7-2; len: 13; abundance: once; j_gene: TRBJ2-7
CDR3aa: CASSPTGFMDGYTF; CDR3nt: TGCGCCAGCAGCCCGACAGGGTTCATGGATGGCTACACCTTC; d_gene: TRBD1; v_gene: TRBV10-2; len: 14; abundance: -; j_gene: TRBJ1-2
CDR3aa: CASRDRQDSYGYTF; CDR3nt: TGTGCCAGCAGAGATCGACAGGATAGCTATGGCTACACCTTC; d_gene: -; v_gene: TRBV6-5; len: 14; abundance: -; j_gene: TRBJ1-2
CDR3aa: CASSPGQGGEQFF; CDR3nt: TGTGCCAGCAGCCCAGGCCAGGGGGGTGAGCAGTTCTTC; d_gene: -; v_gene: TRBV3-1/TRBV3-2; len: 13; abundance: -; j_gene: TRBJ2-1
CDR3aa: CASSQDGSRGYGNTIYF; CDR3nt: TGCGCCAGCAGCCAAGATGGCTCCAGGGGATATGGAAACACCATATATTTT; d_gene: -; v_gene: TRBV4-1; len: 17; abundance: -; j_gene: TRBJ1-3
CDR3aa: CAWSHRGGGEAQHF; CDR3nt: TGTGCCTGGAGTCACCGGGGTGGGGGGGAGGCCCAGCATTTT; d_gene: -; v_gene: TRBV30; len: 14; abundance: -; j_gene: TRBJ1-5
CDR3aa: CSAGRDYTVGYTF; CDR3nt: TGCAGCGCCGGTAGAGATTATACCGTGGGCTACACCTTC; d_gene: -; v_gene: TRBV29-1; len: 13; abundance: few; j_gene: TRBJ1-2
CDR3aa: CASSQDPNTDTQYF; CDR3nt: TGCGCCAGCAGCCAAGACCCAAACACAGATACGCAGTATTTT; d_gene: -; v_gene: TRBV4-1; len: 14; abundance: -; j_gene: TRBJ2-3
CDR3aa: CASSFGQNTEAFF; CDR3nt: TGTGCCAGCAGTTTCGGACAGAACACTGAAGCTTTCTTT; d_gene: -; v_gene: TRBV12-3/TRBV12-4; len: 13; abundance: -; j_gene: TRBJ1-1
CDR3aa: CASSFSGEDTEAFF; CDR3nt: TGTGCCAGCAGCTTTTCAGGGGAGGACACTGAAGCTTTCTTT; d_gene: -; v_gene: TRBV5-4; len: 14; abundance: -; j_gene: TRBJ1-1
CDR3aa: CASSQDQVGQVVNSPLHF; CDR3nt: TGCGCCAGCAGCCAAGATCAGGTCGGACAGGTTGTGAATTCACCCCTCCACTTT; d_gene: TRBD1; v_gene: TRBV4-3; len: 18; abundance: -; j_gene: TRBJ1-6
CDR3aa: CASSLEKVAGELFF; CDR3nt: TGCGCCAGCAGCTTGGAAAAGGTCGCCGGGGAGCTGTTTTTT; d_gene: -; v_gene: TRBV5-1; len: 14; abundance: -; j_gene: TRBJ2-2
CDR3aa: CASSQVTGQVSYEQYF; CDR3nt: TGCGCCAGCAGCCAAGTTACGGGCCAGGTATCCTACGAGCAGTACTTC; d_gene: -; v_gene: TRBV4-1; len: 16; abundance: few; j_gene: TRBJ2-7
CDR3aa: CASSPGTAKFTSGNTIYF; CDR3nt: TGTGCCAGCAGCCCCGGGACAGCCAAGTTTACCTCTGGAAACACCATATATTTT; d_gene: TRBD1; v_gene: TRBV7-2; len: 18; abundance: -; j_gene: TRBJ1-3
CDR3aa: CASYRRDTGELFF; CDR3nt: TGTGCCAGTTACCGGAGGGACACCGGGGAGCTGTTTTTT; d_gene: -; v_gene: TRBV19; len: 13; abundance: -; j_gene: TRBJ2-2
CDR3aa: CASSQLTPNTEAFF; CDR3nt: TGTGCCAGCAGCCAACTAACCCCGAACACTGAAGCTTTCTTT; d_gene: -; v_gene: TRBV7-9; len: 14; abundance: -; j_gene: TRBJ1-1
CDR3aa: CASSETGPLNTEAFF; CDR3nt: TGTGCCAGCAGCGAGACAGGGCCCTTGAACACTGAAGCTTTCTTT; d_gene: TRBD1; v_gene: TRBV2; len: 15; abundance: -; j_gene: TRBJ1-1
CDR3aa: CASSLSLGRSSEAFF; CDR3nt: TGTGCCAGCAGCCTGAGTCTCGGACGGAGCTCTGAAGCTTTCTTT; d_gene: -; v_gene: TRBV6-2/TRBV6-3; len: 15; abundance: -; j_gene: TRBJ1-1
CDR3aa: CASRKQGTYEQYF; CDR3nt: TGTGCCAGCAGAAAACAGGGAACCTACGAGCAGTACTTC; d_gene: -; v_gene: TRBV6-5; len: 13; abundance: -; j_gene: TRBJ2-7
CDR3aa: CASSLGLAGVYNEQFF; CDR3nt: TGTGCCAGCAGCTTGGGCCTAGCGGGGGTATACAATGAGCAGTTCTTC; d_gene: TRBD2; v_gene: TRBV5-6; len: 16; abundance: -; j_gene: TRBJ2-1